Given below is one TCR beta chain in context. The sample comes from a study of blood T cell repertoires in COVID-19. V lost 2 bases to trimming and J lost 6 bases, with 13 bases between them. Germline CDR1 is MNHEY and CDR2 is SVGAGI. This CDR3 has 14 residues. In the original workflow: Estimation of nucleated cell counts relied on the amplification of reference gene primers. This table comes from immunoSEQ multiplex PCR, and its TCRdb copy is limited to in-frame clones, with some not included. V and J calls and clone size come straight from that table; D and trimming were deduced from the DNA. Here the sample spans some 300,000 clones, approximately 89% being singletons.

This TCR derives from a woman aged 50 to 60 who had been exposed to COVID-19. Sequenced input: PBMCs or T cells enriched from blood (not recorded which). The V gene is TRBV6-5, the J gene TRBJ1-1; D possibly corresponds to TRBD1 (6 bases). This chain's CDR3 is CASSYTIWTAEAFF. Here the CDR3 DNA reads TGTGCCAGCAGTTACACAATATGGACAGCTGAAGCTTTCTTT.